Below are 23 T cell receptor beta chains sequenced from a single sample in a study of memory CD4+ T cells and cytomegalovirus serostatus. Clones were read by immunoSEQ multiplex PCR, and TCRdb kept only the in-frame ones, dropping some. Of some 46,000 clones in the sample, roughly 73% are singletons; the top ten hold under 0.7%. The sort gate was single viable CD3+CD4+CD8-CD45RO+ cells for memory CD4+ T cells. The specimen sequenced was memory CD4+ T cells from blood. Receptors originate from an adult in good health and CMV-seronegative.

The chain uses TRBV7-8 and TRBJ1-5, with 9 bases that match TRBD1. Germline V gene sequence: CDR1 SGHVS, CDR2 FQNEAQ. Trimming took 5 bases from V and 6 from J; bases not matched to a gene: 8. There are 15 residues in the CDR3. In DNA, the CDR3 is TGTGCCAGCAGCCAAGGGACAGGGATCGGTCAGCCCCAGCATTTT. Translation gives CASSQGTGIGQPQHF.

V and J are TRBV27 and TRBJ1-2, with D possibly matching TRBD1 (5 bases). The V gene's germline CDR1 is MNHEY and CDR2 SMNVEV (reference sequence). The CDR3 is 15 amino acids. Between the trimmed V and J ends, which lost 3 bases and 6 bases, there was a span of 17 bases. CDR3 DNA: TGTGCCAGCAGTTTCGGGGCAGGGAGGCCCGATGGCTACACCTTC. Protein: CASSFGAGRPDGYTF.

The chain uses TRBV28 and TRBJ1-2; D uncertain. V lost 7 bases to trimming and J lost 0 bases, with 18 bases between them. Germline lookup yields CDR1 MDHEN and CDR2 SYDVKM. The CDR3 loop spans 16 amino acids. The CDR3 here is CASKPTGPLTNYGYTF. The CDR3, as DNA: TGTGCCAGCAAACCGACCGGACCGTTGACTAACTATGGCTACACCTTC.

This clone was seen only a few times. The chain employs TRBV11-3 and TRBJ2-3, with no clear D. V lost 2 bases and J lost 4, with 10 bases in between. The germline gives CDR1 SGHNT, CDR2 YENEEA. This CDR3 is built from 14 residues. The CDR3 loop is CASSLNPGPDTQYF. For the CDR3, the DNA is TGTGCCAGCAGCTTAAATCCCGGGCCAGATACGCAGTATTTT.

The chain is built from TRBV21-1 and TRBJ2-7; TRBD1 reflects the table's D call only, with no check against the DNA. TRBV21-1 is given as a pseudogene. This CDR3 has 15 residues. CDR3 DNA sequence: TGTGCCAGCAGCAGCACCGGGACAGAACCCTACGAGCAGTACTTC. It yields the protein CASSSTGTEPYEQYF.

V is TRBV5-1 and J is TRBJ1-1, with no clear D. This CDR3 comprises 15 residues. Germline V gene lookup returns CDR1 SGHRS and CDR2 YFSETQ. V dropped 6 bases and J dropped 0 bases, with 15 bases sitting between them. This CDR3 reads CASKWSSSMNTEAFF. Here the CDR3 DNA reads TGCGCCAGCAAGTGGAGTTCGTCAATGAACACTGAAGCTTTCTTT.

This clone was seen more than once but under ten times. CDR3: CASSYGQGNTIYF. Here the CDR3 DNA reads TGTGCCAGCAGTTATGGACAGGGAAACACCATATATTTT. The chain employs TRBV7-2 and TRBJ1-3, with D possibly being TRBD1 (6 bases). V was cut by 6 bases and J by 4 bases, with 10 bases left in between. Per germline, CDR1 SGHTA and CDR2 FQGNSA. CDR3 size: 13 residues.

The chain recombines TRBV6-6 with TRBJ1-2; D call uncertain. The germline V and J ends were trimmed by 2 bases and 2 bases, with 9 bases remaining between them. Per the germline V gene, CDR1 is MNHNY and CDR2 is SVGAGI (reference sequence). The CDR3 covers 14 residues. CDR3 bases: TGTGCCAGCAGTTACGAAGCGGTGAACTATGGCTACACCTTC. As protein: CASSYEAVNYGYTF.

The chain has TRBV5-4 and TRBJ1-2; 10 bases line up with TRBD1. V lost 4 bases, J lost 4 bases, and 10 bases stayed unmatched. The CDR3 totals 16 residues. Germline CDR1 reads SGHNT; CDR2 reads YYREEE (reference sequence). CDR3 residues: CASSINGGQGFYGYTF. CDR3 in DNA: TGTGCCAGCAGCATAAATGGGGGACAGGGGTTCTATGGCTACACCTTC.

This chain joins TRBV29-1 and TRBJ1-1; 7 nucleotides agree with TRBD1. CDR1 and CDR2 from the germline V gene are SQVTM and ANQGSEA. The CDR3 totals 13 residues. Unmatched junction bases numbered 3, after V lost 4 bases and J lost 1 base. CDR3 amino acids: CSVVDRANTEAFF. CDR3 sequence (DNA): TGCAGCGTTGTTGACAGGGCGAACACTGAAGCTTTCTTT.

The chain combines TRBV4-2 with TRBJ1-3, with 7 nucleotides matching TRBD1. Germline CDR1 LGHNA, CDR2 YNFKEQ. CDR3 length equals 15 residues. The ends lost 1 base at V and 4 bases at J; junction bases unmatched: 4. This CDR3 reads CASSQATGDGNTIYF. Written as DNA, the CDR3 is TGTGCCAGCAGCCAAGCAACAGGGGACGGAAACACCATATATTTT.

The chain uses TRBV5-1 and TRBJ2-2; 7 nucleotides match TRBD2. CDR1 is SGHRS and CDR2 is YFSETQ in the germline V gene. After removal of 2 bases from V and 4 bases from J, the junction contained 17 bases not matched to a gene. This CDR3 spans 19 amino acids. The CDR3 sequence is CASSFLPGGEGGSTGELFF. DNA of the CDR3: TGCGCCAGCAGCTTCTTACCCGGCGGTGAGGGAGGGAGCACCGGGGAGCTGTTTTTT.

The V gene is TRBV6-1, the J gene TRBJ2-7; 11 positions agree with TRBD2. Per germline, CDR1 MNHNS and CDR2 SASEGT. This CDR3 contains 17 residues. Losses at the gene ends were 3 bases for V and 2 bases for J; bases not matched to a gene: 9. CDR3 residues: CASSEQNLAGGPYEQYF. The CDR3 DNA sequence: TGTGCCAGCAGTGAGCAAAATCTAGCGGGGGGCCCCTACGAGCAGTACTTC.

The chain recombines TRBV7-2 with TRBJ2-3; D tentatively reads TRBD1 or TRBD2 (5 bases each). Germline V gene data show CDR1 as SGHTA and CDR2 as FQGNSA. V was shortened by 5 bases and J by 4 bases, with 13 bases between the two germline ends. The CDR3 is made up of 14 amino acids. The CDR3 sequence is CASSRSQGADTQYF. The CDR3 bases are TGTGCCAGCAGCAGAAGTCAGGGAGCAGATACGCAGTATTTT. Looking up the rest from reference TRBV7-2 and TRBJ2-3 gives the full variable domain: GAGVSQSPSNKVTEKGKDVELRCDPISGHTALYWYRQSLGQGLEFLIYFQGNSAPDKSGLPSDRFSAERTGGSVSTLTIQRTQQEDSAVYLCASSRSQGADTQYFGPGTRLTVL.

The chain couples TRBV7-2 to TRBJ1-2; 8 nucleotides align to TRBD1. Germline CDR1 SGHTA, CDR2 FQGNSA. CDR3 length: 18 amino acids. V gave up 4 bases and J gave up 6 bases; unmatched junction bases: 19. Written as DNA, the CDR3 is TGTGCCAGCAGCTCACCTGGACAGGGAGGATTTGGGGCAAATGGCTACACCTTC. Encoded protein: CASSSPGQGGFGANGYTF.

J is TRBJ2-5 and V is TRBV9, with TRBD1 identical over 8 bases. Unmatched junction bases numbered 4, after V lost 2 bases and J lost 1 base. Germline lookup yields CDR1 SGDLS and CDR2 YYNGEE. This CDR3 comprises 15 residues. The CDR3 protein is CASSVPGGAQETQYF. The CDR3 DNA sequence: TGTGCCAGCAGCGTCCCAGGGGGCGCCCAAGAGACCCAGTACTTC.

This rearrangement joins TRBV21-1 to TRBJ2-5; TRBD2, as called in the table, went unchecked against the DNA. TRBV21-1 is flagged as a pseudogene. The CDR3 extends over 17 amino acids. The CDR3 DNA sequence: TGTGCCAGCAGCAAAGTTAGTAGCGGGGGCCTACAAGAGACCCAGTACTTC. Translating gives CASSKVSSGGLQETQYF.

The sample holds a few counts of this clone. This chain uses TRBV28 with TRBJ1-1; 7 bases line up with TRBD1. V gave up 6 bases and J gave up 6 bases; unmatched junction bases: 13. Per germline, CDR1 MDHEN and CDR2 SYDVKM. This CDR3 region has 15 residues. The CDR3, as DNA: TGTGCCAGCAGCAAGACAGGGCTCCGGTCTTCTGAAGCTTTCTTT. Its translation: CASSKTGLRSSEAFF.

J is TRBJ1-5 and V is TRBV6-5; D unresolved. Germline V gene sequence: CDR1 MNHEY, CDR2 SVGAGI. This CDR3 is built from 14 residues. V lost 5 bases and J lost 5, with 13 bases in between. CDR3 nucleotides: TGTGCCAGCAGTCCATTAGGTTCCGATCAGCCCCAGCATTTT. Protein: CASSPLGSDQPQHF.

This rearrangement joins TRBV18 to TRBJ2-1, with 8 positions matching TRBD2. Germline loops: CDR1 KGHSH, CDR2 LQKENI. V gave up 4 bases and J gave up 1 base; unmatched junction bases: 9. The CDR3 runs 17 residues. CDR3 nucleotides: TGTGCCAGCTCACTCAGACGGGGGGGCAAATCCTACAATGAGCAGTTCTTC. Translated, it gives CASSLRRGGKSYNEQFF.

This rearrangement joins TRBV2 to TRBJ2-3; D is possibly TRBD1 (5 bases). Deletions cut 6 bases from V and 2 bases from J, with 15 bases between. The CDR3 contains 15 residues. The germline CDR1 and CDR2 sequences are SNHLY and FYNNEI. The CDR3 here is CASRLGARNTDTQYF. CDR3 in DNA: TGTGCCAGCAGGCTAGGGGCGCGAAACACAGATACGCAGTATTTT.

The genes are TRBV19 and TRBJ2-7; the D is unclear. The V end was cut by 9 bases, the J end by 0 bases, with 18 bases between. The CDR3 consists of 15 residues. Germline V CDR1 and CDR2: LNHDA, SQIVND (reference sequence). The CDR3 DNA reads as TGTGCCAGCAAATCTACTCTGTTGAGCTCCTACGAGCAGTACTTC. Its protein product is CASKSTLLSSYEQYF.

This clone was found once. The J gene is TRBJ2-1, the V gene TRBV2, with D tentatively TRBD1 (6 bases). In germline, CDR1 is SNHLY, CDR2 FYNNEI. V was trimmed by 3 bases and J by 3 bases, leaving 15 bases between them. The CDR3 runs 16 residues. The CDR3 DNA reads as TGTGCCAGCAGTGAGACAACAGGGCGAGGCTACAATGAGCAGTTCTTC. Translation gives CASSETTGRGYNEQFF.